This TCR beta chain was recovered during a study of blood T cell repertoires in COVID-19. Study-wide background: Material from acute and convalescent COVID-19 was sourced from the United States, Italy and Spain. PBMCs, B-cell-depleted T cells, or T cells provided the cDNA or gDNA that made up the material.

From germline, CDR1 is MDHEN and CDR2 SYDVKM. V shed 5 bases and J shed 2 bases, with 9 bases lying between them. The CDR3 has 13 residues. Authors' processing steps: Reference gene primer amplification gave estimated nucleated cell counts. Clones were read by immunoSEQ multiplex PCR, and TCRdb kept only the in-frame ones, dropping some. The V and J calls and the clone size are those of that table, but D and trimming were determined from the DNA. The sample lists tens of thousands of clones, 75% to 90% seen once, with 4.5% to 7% in the top ten. Sequenced sample: peripheral blood. The chain uses TRBV28 and TRBJ1-2; D possibly corresponds to TRBD1 (6 bases). This sequence was found in a man in his sixties with active or convalescent COVID-19. CDR3 protein: CASSTGQNYGYTF. Written as DNA, the CDR3 is TGTGCCAGCAGTACCGGACAGAACTATGGCTACACCTTC.